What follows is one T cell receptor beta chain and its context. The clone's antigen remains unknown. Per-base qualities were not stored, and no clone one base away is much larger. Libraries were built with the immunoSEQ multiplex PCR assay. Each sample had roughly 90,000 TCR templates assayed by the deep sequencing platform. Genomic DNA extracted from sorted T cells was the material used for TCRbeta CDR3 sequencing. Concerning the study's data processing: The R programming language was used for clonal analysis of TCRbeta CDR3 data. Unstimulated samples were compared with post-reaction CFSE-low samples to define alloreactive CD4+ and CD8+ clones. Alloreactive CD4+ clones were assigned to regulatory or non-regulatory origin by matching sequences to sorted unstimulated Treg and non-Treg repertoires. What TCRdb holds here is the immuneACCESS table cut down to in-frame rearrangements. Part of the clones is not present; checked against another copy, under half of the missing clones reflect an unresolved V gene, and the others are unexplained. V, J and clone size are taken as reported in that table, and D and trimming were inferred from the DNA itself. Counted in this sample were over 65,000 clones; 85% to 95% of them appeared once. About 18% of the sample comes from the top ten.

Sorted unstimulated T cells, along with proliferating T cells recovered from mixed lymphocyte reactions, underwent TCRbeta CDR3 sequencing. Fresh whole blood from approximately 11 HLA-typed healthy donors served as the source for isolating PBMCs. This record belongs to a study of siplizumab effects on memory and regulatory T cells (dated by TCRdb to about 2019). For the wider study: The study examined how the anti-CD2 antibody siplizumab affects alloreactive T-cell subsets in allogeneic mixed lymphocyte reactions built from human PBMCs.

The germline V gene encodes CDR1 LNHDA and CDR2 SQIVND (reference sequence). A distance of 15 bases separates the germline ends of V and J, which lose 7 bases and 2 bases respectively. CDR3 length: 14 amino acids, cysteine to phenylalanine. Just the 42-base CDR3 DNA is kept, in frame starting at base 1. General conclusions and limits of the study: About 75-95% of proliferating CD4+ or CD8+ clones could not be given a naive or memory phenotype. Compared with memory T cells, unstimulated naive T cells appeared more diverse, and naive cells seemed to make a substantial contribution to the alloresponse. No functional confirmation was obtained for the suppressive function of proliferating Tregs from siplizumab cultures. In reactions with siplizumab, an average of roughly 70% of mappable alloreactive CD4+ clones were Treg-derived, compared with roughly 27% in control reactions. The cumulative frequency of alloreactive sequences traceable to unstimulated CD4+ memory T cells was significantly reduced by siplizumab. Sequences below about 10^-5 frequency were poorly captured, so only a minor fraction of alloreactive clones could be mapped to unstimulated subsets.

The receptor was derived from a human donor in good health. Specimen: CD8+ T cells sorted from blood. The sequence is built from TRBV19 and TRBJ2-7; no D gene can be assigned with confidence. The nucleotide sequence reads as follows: TGTGCCAGTAACGATGGCACAGTTACCTACGAGCAGTACTTC. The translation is CASNDGTVTYEQYF.